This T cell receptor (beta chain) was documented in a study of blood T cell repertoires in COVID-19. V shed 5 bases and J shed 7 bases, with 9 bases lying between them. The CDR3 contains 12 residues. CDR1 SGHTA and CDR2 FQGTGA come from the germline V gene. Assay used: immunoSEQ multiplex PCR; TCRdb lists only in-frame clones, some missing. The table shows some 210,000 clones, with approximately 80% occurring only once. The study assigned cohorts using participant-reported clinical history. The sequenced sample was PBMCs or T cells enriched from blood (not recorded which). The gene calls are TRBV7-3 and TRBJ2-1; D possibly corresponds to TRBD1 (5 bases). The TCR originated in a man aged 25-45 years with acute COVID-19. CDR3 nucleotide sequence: TGTGCCAGCAGCCCTCAGGGAAATGAGCAGTTCTTC. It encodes CASSPQGNEQFF.